This T cell receptor beta chain was profiled in a study of tumor-infiltrating lymphocytes in primary liver carcinoma. TCR beta cDNA was made from 500 ng total RNA with a constant-region primer. Three nested multiplex PCR rounds, a slightly modified ARM-PCR, produced the libraries for TCR beta. Both of the initial two PCR rounds ran for roughly 10 cycles and employed TRBV1-TRBV30 forward primers alongside a C-beta reverse primer. TCRdb ran MiXCR on the multiplex PCR reads and lists one entry per CDR3 protein. The repertoire holds 80,000 or so distinct CDR3 sequences, with over 55% as singletons. This CDR3 has 15 amino acids. CDR1 SGHRS and CDR2 YFSETQ come from the germline V gene. From roughly 21-30 mg of unsorted bulk tissue, DNA and RNA were co-extracted together.

The sequence derives from a woman aged 55-69 years with primary liver carcinoma and hepatitis B virus infection. The rearrangement links TRBV5-1 to TRBJ2-5; 10 positions agree with TRBD1. Sequenced material: liver tumor tissue from sampling region 4. Subset described: tumor region T4, right-lateral pole. The DNA for the CDR3 is TGCGTCAGTAGCGAGGGACAGGGGCTGGAAGAGACCCAGTACTTC. Amino acid sequence: CVSSEGQGLEETQYF.